This TCR beta chain was found in a study of beta chain features in type 1 diabetes. About the research overall: Regarding age, gender and cell yields, patients proved similar to healthy donors. Whole-study findings and limits: All four CD4+ subsets of Type 1 diabetes patients contained TCRB CDR3s that were moderately but significantly shorter.

CDR1 and CDR2 from the germline V gene are SGHDN and FVKESK. There are 15 residues in the CDR3. V lost 3 bases and J lost 1, with 12 bases in between. The isolated RNA, all of it, was reverse transcribed, so expressed TCRB transcripts were what got sequenced. Clones were read by immunoSEQ multiplex PCR, and TCRdb kept only the in-frame ones, dropping some. Here the sample spans about 240,000 clones, over 11% being singletons. Remarks on this clone: Antigen unknown.

The sequence came from a man aged 25 to 40 with type 1 diabetes. What was sequenced was naive CD4+ T cells from blood. This chain links TRBV14 with TRBJ1-1; the D gene is possibly TRBD1 (6 bases). The CDR3 reads CASSQGTLPNTEAFF. CDR3 in DNA: TGTGCCAGCAGCCAGGGGACACTTCCGAACACTGAAGCTTTCTTT. Full variable domain (missing parts from reference TRBV14 and TRBJ1-1): EAGVTQFPSHSVIEKGQTVTLRCDPISGHDNLYWYRRVMGKEIKFLLHFVKESKQDESGMPNNRFLAERTGGTYSTLKVQPAELEDSGVYFCASSQGTLPNTEAFFGQGTRLTVV.